The 3 T cell receptor beta chains below come from one sample, sequenced in a study. TCRdb re-derived calls from the 5' RACE reads in MiXCR, one entry per CDR3 protein. The data contain fewer than 12,000 distinct CDR3 sequences, more than 15% of them singletons. The sorted Tregs were CD4+CD25+CD127-/low cells. The sequenced sample consisted of Tregs sorted from a lymph node. These receptors were collected from a female donor with breast cancer.

This clonotype was picked up many times. The chain carries TRBV5-1 and TRBJ2-5; 11 nucleotides agree with TRBD2. Looked up from germline, CDR1 is SGHRS and CDR2 is YFSETQ. V was clipped by 4 bases and J by 1 base; unmatched bases: 6. There are 16 residues in the CDR3. CDR3 in amino acids: CASSLGTSGTQETQYF. CDR3 sequence (DNA): TGCGCCAGCAGCCTGGGGACTAGCGGAACCCAAGAGACCCAGTACTTC.

In its sample, this clonotype was seen many times. The chain uses TRBV5-1 and TRBJ2-7, with D uncertain. The CDR3 is 14 residues long. Germline V gene sequence: CDR1 SGHRS, CDR2 YFSETQ. V was shortened by 1 base and J by 6 bases, with 14 bases between the two germline ends. The CDR3 here is CASSLLYNGGEQYF. The CDR3, as DNA: TGCGCCAGCAGCTTGCTCTACAACGGCGGCGAGCAGTACTTC.

This clonotype was recorded many times. The rearrangement uses TRBV5-1 and TRBJ1-6, with D unclear. CDR1 is SGHRS, CDR2 YFSETQ, per germline. The CDR3 totals 18 residues. The V end lost 0 bases, the J end lost 0 bases, and 13 bases lay between the germline ends. For the CDR3, the DNA is TGCGCCAGCAGCTTGGAGCGGCAGGTGGACTCCTATAATTCACCCCTCCACTTT. Protein sequence: CASSLERQVDSYNSPLHF.